Following are 14 T cell receptor beta chains from one sample sequenced in a study of cytomegalovirus exposure and HLA in healthy donors. Primers: 60 Vbeta forward and 13 Jbeta reverse. The protocol was immunoSEQ multiplex PCR, while the TCRdb copy is restricted to in-frame clones and leaves out a portion. The sample carries 150,000 to 200,000 clones, roughly three quarters recorded once. The sequenced material came from PBMCs. These receptors all come from a woman in her 50s in good health and CMV-seropositive.

The DNA for the CDR3 is TGCGCCAGCAGCTTGAATCAGGGCCAGGAGCAGTTCTTC. The encoded protein is CASSLNQGQEQFF. V gene TRBV5-1 combines with J gene TRBJ2-1, with a tentative D call TRBD1 (5 bases). The germline V gene encodes CDR1 SGHRS and CDR2 YFSETQ. This CDR3 contains 13 residues. The V end was cut by 1 base, the J end by 10 bases, with 12 bases between.

This clone appeared once. V gene TRBV10-3 combines with J gene TRBJ1-5; 9 bases fit TRBD1. Losses at the gene ends were 6 bases for V and 6 bases for J; bases not matched to a gene: 6. Germline values: CDR1 ENHRY, CDR2 SYGVKD. This CDR3 region has 14 residues. CDR3 amino acids: CAISTGGRGQPQHF. Here the CDR3 DNA reads TGTGCCATCAGCACAGGGGGCCGAGGTCAGCCCCAGCATTTT.

The CDR3 region has the DNA TGTGCCAGCAGCCAGGACAGGGGTAACTATGGCTACACCTTC. This codes for CASSQDRGNYGYTF. This chain links TRBV27 with TRBJ1-2, with TRBD1 matching 9 bases. With V trimmed by 6 bases and J by 1 base, 3 bases remained unmatched. This CDR3 is 14 amino acids long. Germline V gene data show CDR1 as MNHEY and CDR2 as SMNVEV (reference sequence).

J is TRBJ1-1 and V is TRBV2; D perhaps matches TRBD1 (6 bases). CDR1 and CDR2 (germline): SNHLY, FYNNEI. Trimming shortened V by 0 bases and J by 5 bases, and 13 bases separated the two germline ends. This CDR3 has 15 amino acids. CDR3 coding DNA: TGTGCCAGCAGTGAAGCGGGGGGAGGGGGAACTGAAGCTTTCTTT. Its protein is CASSEAGGGGTEAFF.

The chain carries TRBV29-1 and TRBJ2-2, with 8 bases lining up with TRBD1. CDR3 size: 14 residues. Germline V gene data show CDR1 as SQVTM and CDR2 as ANQGSEA. J gave up 5 bases and V 4 bases, and 6 bases lay outside the gene matches. The CDR3, as DNA: TGCAGCGTTGTAGGACAGGGTTATACCGGGGAGCTGTTTTTT. Protein: CSVVGQGYTGELFF.

The chain uses TRBV11-3 and TRBJ1-2, with 8 bases that match TRBD1. The length of the CDR3 is 13 residues. Per the germline V gene, CDR1 is SGHNT and CDR2 is YENEEA. The trim removed 0 bases at V and 8 bases at J, leaving 2 bases unmatched. CDR3 residues: CASSLETGEGYTF. The DNA of the CDR3 is TGTGCCAGCAGCTTAGAGACAGGGGAAGGCTACACCTTC.

This chain links TRBV7-9 with TRBJ1-4; 8 nucleotides agree with TRBD1. The V segment lost 8 bases and the J segment 0 bases; nucleotides outside the gene matches: 5. The CDR3 is 15 amino acids. The germline V gene encodes CDR1 SEHNR and CDR2 FQNEAQ (reference sequence). CDR3 amino acids: CASGDRGTTNEKLFF. DNA for the CDR3: TGTGCCAGCGGCGACAGGGGCACAACTAATGAAAAACTGTTTTTT.

The chain employs TRBV19 and TRBJ1-6; the D gene is possibly TRBD1 (6 bases). CDR3 length equals 16 residues. V was cut by 0 bases and J by 8 bases, with 14 bases left in between. Germline CDR1 reads LNHDA; CDR2 reads SQIVND (reference sequence). CDR3 amino acids: CASSIEGHLVDSPLHF. The CDR3 bases are TGTGCCAGTAGTATAGAGGGACACCTCGTGGATTCACCCCTCCACTTT.

The CDR3 loop reads CASILGTYEETQYF. For the CDR3, the DNA is TGTGCCAGCATTCTAGGCACGTACGAGGAGACCCAGTACTTC. The chain combines TRBV7-9 with TRBJ2-5; D is unresolved. The CDR3 loop spans 14 amino acids. The germline gives CDR1 SEHNR, CDR2 FQNEAQ (reference sequence). Deletions cut 7 bases from V and 5 bases from J, with 17 bases between.

This clone was recorded once. The V gene is TRBV27, the J gene TRBJ1-1, with D possibly TRBD1 on 5 matching bases. CDR1 MNHEY and CDR2 SMNVEV come from the germline V gene (reference sequence). Trimming pared 6 bases from V and 3 bases from J, leaving 14 bases between. CDR3 length: 14 amino acids. In nucleotides, the CDR3 is TGTGCCAGCAGACCTCAGGGAAGCGACACTGAAGCTTTCTTT. Residues: CASRPQGSDTEAFF.

The chain joins TRBV10-1 to TRBJ2-5; 11 bases align to TRBD1. Germline trimming cut 8 bases from V and 2 bases from J; bases unmatched to any gene: 4. CDR3 length equals 14 residues. From germline, CDR1 is WNHNN and CDR2 SYGVQD (reference sequence). CDR3 nucleotide sequence: TGCGCCAGCTCGGACAGGGGGCGGCAAGAGACCCAGTACTTC. Translating gives CASSDRGRQETQYF.

This clone was recorded a few times. V and J are TRBV4-2 and TRBJ2-1, with 9 bases matching TRBD2. Germline assignment: CDR1 LGHNA and CDR2 YNFKEQ. V shed 6 bases, J shed 5 bases, and the junction held 11 bases outside the gene matches. CDR3 length: 16 residues. The CDR3 protein is CASRPFLAGRDNEQFF. The CDR3 region has the DNA TGTGCCAGCAGGCCCTTCCTAGCGGGGCGAGACAATGAGCAGTTCTTC.

This clone appeared once. The chain uses TRBV11-2 and TRBJ1-2; TRBD1 might be the D (5 bases). The length of the CDR3 is 15 residues. Trimming cost V 5 bases and J 0 bases, with 13 bases left between them. Looked up from germline, CDR1 is SGHAT and CDR2 is FQNNGV. The CDR3 region is CASSPGSTTNYGYTF. The CDR3 coding sequence is TGTGCCAGCAGCCCAGGGTCAACTACTAACTATGGCTACACCTTC.

The gene calls are TRBV19 and TRBJ2-2; 8 nucleotides align to TRBD1. This CDR3 spans 13 amino acids. Germline values: CDR1 LNHDA, CDR2 SQIVND (reference sequence). The J segment lost 6 bases and the V segment lost 6 bases, leaving 3 bases of the junction unmatched. CDR3 bases: TGTGCCAGTAGACAACAGGGGGCCGGGGAGCTGTTTTTT. It codes for CASRQQGAGELFF. The complete variable domain, with remaining parts taken from reference TRBV19 and TRBJ2-2, reads DGGITQSPKYLFRKEGQNVTLSCEQNLNHDAMYWYRQDPGQGLRLIYYSQIVNDFQKGDIAEGYSVSREKKESFPLTVTSAQKNPTAFYLCASRQQGAGELFFGEGSRLTVL.